This is a list of T cell receptor beta chains from one sample in a study of Graves' ophthalmopathy and Graves' hyperthyroidism. From the multiplex PCR reads, TCRdb called clonotypes with MiXCR, one entry per CDR3 protein. The repertoire holds approximately 1.2 million distinct CDR3 sequences, with about 40% as singletons. Sequencing used peripheral blood or thyroid tissue (not recorded which). All receptors derive from an adult man with Graves' hyperthyroidism. CDR3s include the opening cysteine and the closing phenylalanine or tryptophan. D genes are given only for firm matches. For some rows the clone size is stated as once, few or many, or as a class when expanded; others skip it.

d_call j_call clone_size v_call cdr3_nt cdr3_aa
. TRBJ2-7 . TRBV29-1 TGCAGCGTGGGGACGGAATACAACGAGCAGTACTTC CSVGTEYNEQYF
. TRBJ2-2 few TRBV7-9 TGCGCCAGCAGCCAAGAACGTCCCGGGGAGCTGTTTTTT CASSQERPGELFF
. TRBJ1-1 many TRBV6-5 TGTGCCAGCACAAGCAGGCTGTTTGAAGCTTTCTTT CASTSRLFEAFF
. TRBJ2-7 few TRBV2 TGTGCCAGCAGTTCTCGCGAGGAGCAGTACTTC CASSSREEQYF
. TRBJ2-7 . TRBV13 TGTGCCAGCAATAGACAGACGAACGAGCAGTACTTC CASNRQTNEQYF
. TRBJ2-7 . TRBV20-1 TGCAGTGCAGACCATGGGGCGGCTAGCTCCTACGAGCAGTACTTC CSADHGAASSYEQYF
. TRBJ1-2 . TRBV4-3 TGCGCCAGCAGCCAAGATGCCTCGAACAACTATGGCTACACCTTC CASSQDASNNYGYTF
. TRBJ1-2 many TRBV7-9 TGTGCCAGCAGCTTCGTCGGGGGACCGTCCTATGGCTACACCTTC CASSFVGGPSYGYTF
. TRBJ1-2 . TRBV2 TGTGCCAGCAGGCTGACCGGGGGGACGGACTATGGCTACACCTTC CASRLTGGTDYGYTF
TRBD1 TRBJ1-2 . TRBV7-6 TGTGCCAGCAGGTTCGGGACAGAGTCGGACTACACCTTC CASRFGTESDYTF
. TRBJ1-6 few TRBV6-2/TRBV6-3 TGTGCCAGCAGGACCACAGGGAACTCCTATAATTCACCCCTCCACTTT CASRTTGNSYNSPLHF
. TRBJ2-3 . TRBV29-1 TGCAGCGGTGGGACCACCAGCACAGATACGCAGTATTTT CSGGTTSTDTQYF